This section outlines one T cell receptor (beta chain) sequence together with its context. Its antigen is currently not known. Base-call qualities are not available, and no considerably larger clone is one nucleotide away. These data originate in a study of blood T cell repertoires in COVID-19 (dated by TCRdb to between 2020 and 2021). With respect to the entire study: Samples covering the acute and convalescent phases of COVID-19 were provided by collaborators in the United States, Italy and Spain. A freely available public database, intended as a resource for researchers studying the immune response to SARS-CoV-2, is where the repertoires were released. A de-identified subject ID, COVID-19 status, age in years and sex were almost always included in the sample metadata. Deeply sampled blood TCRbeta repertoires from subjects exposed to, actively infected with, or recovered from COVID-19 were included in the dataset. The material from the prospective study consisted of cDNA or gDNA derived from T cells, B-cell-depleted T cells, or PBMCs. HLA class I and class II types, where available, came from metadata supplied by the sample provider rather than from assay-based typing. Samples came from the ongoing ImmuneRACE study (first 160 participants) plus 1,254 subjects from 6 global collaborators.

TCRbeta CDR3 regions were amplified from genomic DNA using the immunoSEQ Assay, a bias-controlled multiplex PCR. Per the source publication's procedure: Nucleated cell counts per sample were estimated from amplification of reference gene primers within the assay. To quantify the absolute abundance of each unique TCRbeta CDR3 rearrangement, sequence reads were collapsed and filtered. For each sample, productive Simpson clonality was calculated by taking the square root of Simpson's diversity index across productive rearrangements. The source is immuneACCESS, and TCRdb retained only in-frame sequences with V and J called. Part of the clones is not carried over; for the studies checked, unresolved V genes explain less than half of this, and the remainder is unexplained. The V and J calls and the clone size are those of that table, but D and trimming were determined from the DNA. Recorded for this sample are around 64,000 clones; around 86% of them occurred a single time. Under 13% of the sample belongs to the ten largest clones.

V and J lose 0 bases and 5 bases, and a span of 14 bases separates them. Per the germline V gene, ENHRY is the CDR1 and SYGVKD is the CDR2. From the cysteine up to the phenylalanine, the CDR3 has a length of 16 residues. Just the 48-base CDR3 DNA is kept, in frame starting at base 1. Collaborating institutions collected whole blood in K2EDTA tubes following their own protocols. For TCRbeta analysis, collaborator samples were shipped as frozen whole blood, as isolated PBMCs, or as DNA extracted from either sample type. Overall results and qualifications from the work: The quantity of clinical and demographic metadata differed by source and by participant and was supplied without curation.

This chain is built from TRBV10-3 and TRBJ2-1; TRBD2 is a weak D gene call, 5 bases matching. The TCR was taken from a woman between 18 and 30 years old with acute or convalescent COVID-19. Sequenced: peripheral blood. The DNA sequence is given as TGTGCCATCAGTGAGTCGTTGACTCCGACTAACAATGAGCAGTTCTTC. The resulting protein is CAISESLTPTNNEQFF.